One and the same sample provided the 3 T cell receptor beta chains below, sequenced in a study of technical replicates of blood from a handful of donors. The assay was immunoSEQ multiplex PCR, and TCRdb's table has in-frame clones only and misses some. The profile shows some 87,000 clones, around 94% of them singletons. The specimen sequenced was T cells isolated from PBMCs. The receptors originated from a human donor in good health.

The V and J genes are TRBV2 and TRBJ1-5; D gene uncertain. Germline V gene data show CDR1 as SNHLY and CDR2 as FYNNEI. This CDR3 comprises 14 residues. Trimming stripped 3 bases from V and 4 bases from J, with 10 bases between. In DNA form, the CDR3 reads TGTGCCAGCAGTGATTCACTCCCTAATCAGCCCCAGCATTTT. Translated, it gives CASSDSLPNQPQHF.

A single count supports this clone. The V gene is TRBV30, the J gene TRBJ2-5; 9 bases are shared with TRBD1. This CDR3 has 15 amino acids. Trimming cost V 5 bases and J 5 bases; bases outside gene matches: 12. Looked up from germline, CDR1 is GTSNPN and CDR2 is SVGIG (reference sequence). CDR3 nucleotides: TGTGCCTGGGACCCCGGGACAGGGATGGGGGAGACCCAGTACTTC. Its translation: CAWDPGTGMGETQYF.

This rearrangement joins TRBV27 to TRBJ2-1; D is unclear. The CDR3 runs 13 residues. The V gene lost 7 bases and the J gene lost 2 bases, with 9 bases spanning the gap. Germline V gene lookup returns CDR1 MNHEY and CDR2 SMNVEV (reference sequence). In DNA, the CDR3 is TGTGCCAGCACCGAGAGCGCCTACAATGAGCAGTTCTTC. Protein: CASTESAYNEQFF.